These 14 T cell receptor beta chains came from one sample sequenced in a study of tissue T cells after allogeneic stem cell transplantation. Sequencing was performed with immunoSEQ multiplex PCR; in TCRdb, only in-frame clones are kept and a portion is missing. The repertoire consists of around 24,000 clones, with about 90% occurring once and the leading ten covering roughly 2%. The sequences come from blood, collected before transplantation. The source of these receptors is a male donor aged 60 or older who later had graft-versus-host disease after an allogeneic stem cell transplant.

The chain has TRBV2 and TRBJ2-5, with D possibly being TRBD1 (6 bases). Per germline, CDR1 SNHLY and CDR2 FYNNEI. Trimming removed 6 bases from V and 5 bases from J, with 16 bases in between. The CDR3 has 14 amino acids. The CDR3 protein is CASRYYRVGETQYF. In nucleotides, the CDR3 is TGTGCCAGCAGATACTACAGGGTCGGGGAGACCCAGTACTTC.

V usage is TRBV5-5 and J usage is TRBJ2-7, with TRBD1 as a possible D gene (6 bases). Germline V lookup: CDR1 SGHKS, CDR2 YYEKEE (reference sequence). V was cut by 0 bases and J by 2 bases, with 9 bases left in between. The CDR3 totals 14 residues. DNA of the CDR3: TGTGCCAGCAGCTTGGGGTGGGGGCCCTACGAGCAGTACTTC. The encoded protein is CASSLGWGPYEQYF.

This clone appeared a single time. V is TRBV6-1 and J is TRBJ2-7, with D perhaps given as TRBD1 or TRBD2 (5 bases each). In germline, CDR1 is MNHNS, CDR2 SASEGT. The V end lost 1 base, the J end lost 5 bases, and 6 bases lay between the germline ends. The CDR3 extends over 12 amino acids. The CDR3 region has the DNA TGTGCCAGCAGTGAAGTGGGGGACGAGCAGTACTTC. It encodes CASSEVGDEQYF.

The CDR3 spells CASRLRNTEAFF. CDR3 in DNA: TGTGCCAGCCGTCTAAGGAACACTGAAGCTTTCTTT. V gene TRBV12-3 or TRBV12-4 combines with J gene TRBJ1-1; D is ambiguous. The length of the CDR3 is 12 residues. Between the trimmed V and J ends, which lost 8 bases and 1 base, there was a span of 8 bases.

The chain links TRBV19 to TRBJ1-5, with no clear D. Trimming pared 3 bases from V and 3 bases from J, leaving 12 bases between. Looked up from germline, CDR1 is LNHDA and CDR2 is SQIVND (reference sequence). The CDR3 is made up of 15 amino acids. This chain's CDR3 is CASSIRQPFNQPQHF. CDR3 DNA: TGTGCCAGTAGTATTAGGCAGCCATTCAATCAGCCCCAGCATTTT.

This chain joins TRBV2 and TRBJ1-2; D ambiguous. Germline V gene lookup returns CDR1 SNHLY and CDR2 FYNNEI. CDR3 size: 11 residues. V gave up 7 bases and J gave up 3 bases, with 6 bases separating them. CDR3 nucleotide sequence: TGTGCCAGCAACCTGGACTATGGCTACACCTTC. Translating gives CASNLDYGYTF.

The J gene is TRBJ1-2, the V gene TRBV28, with 8 bases identical to TRBD1. The V and J ends lost 6 bases and 0 bases, in that order; junction bases with no gene match: 3. In germline, CDR1 is MDHEN, CDR2 SYDVKM. The CDR3 extends over 14 amino acids. The CDR3 coding sequence is TGTGCCAGCAGGGGACAGGCCCCTAACTATGGCTACACCTTC. Amino acid sequence: CASRGQAPNYGYTF.

This chain joins TRBV19 and TRBJ2-3; TRBD1 matches at 7 bases. This CDR3 has 14 amino acids. Trimming removed 3 bases from V and 1 base from J; junction bases left unmatched: 1. From germline, CDR1 is LNHDA and CDR2 SQIVND (reference sequence). This CDR3 reads CASSIDRGTDTQYF. The CDR3 coding sequence is TGTGCCAGTAGTATTGACAGGGGCACAGATACGCAGTATTTT.

The V gene is TRBV6-1, the J gene TRBJ1-2; D not resolved. The CDR3 extends over 15 amino acids. Trimming removed 1 base from V and 4 bases from J, with 13 bases in between. Germline CDR1 is MNHNS and CDR2 is SASEGT. This CDR3 reads CASSEEAVALYGYTF. CDR3 nucleotide sequence: TGTGCCAGCAGTGAAGAGGCGGTGGCCCTCTATGGCTACACCTTC.

The gene calls are TRBV24-1 and TRBJ2-4; 7 nucleotides match TRBD1. V lost 4 bases, J lost 1 base, and 9 bases stayed unmatched. Germline V gene data show CDR1 as KGHDR and CDR2 as SFDVKD. The CDR3 has 17 amino acids. CDR3 protein: CATSEPLQGEAKNIQYF. The CDR3, as DNA: TGTGCCACCAGTGAACCCCTTCAGGGGGAGGCCAAAAACATTCAGTACTTC.

J is TRBJ1-4 and V is TRBV4-2, with 7 bases that match TRBD1. The length of the CDR3 is 17 residues. Germline-derived CDR1 and CDR2 are LGHNA and YNFKEQ. V was clipped by 0 bases and J by 7 bases; unmatched bases: 11. The chain's CDR3 is CASSQDPGTVGGEKLFF. CDR3 in DNA: TGTGCCAGCAGCCAAGATCCCGGGACAGTCGGGGGTGAAAAACTGTTTTTT.

This clone has a single count. The chain links TRBV9 to TRBJ1-1; the match to TRBD1 covers 7 bases. The J segment lost 1 base and the V segment lost 0 bases, leaving 6 bases of the junction unmatched. The germline V gene encodes CDR1 SGDLS and CDR2 YYNGEE. The CDR3 contains 16 residues. CDR3 region: CASSVAPGTENTEAFF. CDR3 DNA: TGTGCCAGCAGCGTAGCTCCCGGGACAGAGAACACTGAAGCTTTCTTT. The complete variable domain, with remaining parts taken from reference TRBV9 and TRBJ1-1, reads DSGVTQTPKHLITATGQRVTLRCSPRSGDLSVYWYQQSLDQGLQFLIQYYNGEERAKGNILERFSAQQFPDLHSELNLSSLELGDSALYFCASSVAPGTENTEAFFGQGTRLTVV.

The chain is built from TRBV7-2 and TRBJ2-3; D is tentatively TRBD1 or TRBD2 (6 bases each). V was clipped by 4 bases and J by 0 bases, with 14 bases between them. This CDR3 is 16 amino acids long. The germline V gene encodes CDR1 SGHTA and CDR2 FQGNSA. In nucleotides, the CDR3 is TGTGCCAGCAGCTCGGGACTGGGGGCTAGCACAGATACGCAGTATTTT. It encodes CASSSGLGASTDTQYF.

The J gene is TRBJ2-1, the V gene TRBV6-2 or TRBV6-3; D is undetermined. CDR3 length: 13 residues. Germline CDR1 MNHEY, CDR2 SVGEGT. V was clipped by 1 base and J by 5 bases, with 6 bases between them. CDR3 nucleotides: TGTGCCAGCAGTTACTGGGGTGACAATGAGCAGTTCTTC. Its protein product is CASSYWGDNEQFF.